This is a list of T cell receptor beta chains from one sample in a study of T cells in Graves' hyperthyroidism and ophthalmopathy. MiXCR, run by TCRdb on the multiplex PCR reads, gives a single entry per CDR3 protein. The table includes under 350,000 distinct CDR3 sequences, about 13% detected once. Sequenced: blood. These receptor sequences come from a middle-aged woman with Graves' hyperthyroidism. Both conserved end residues are part of each CDR3. A D gene is named only where the DNA matches it firmly. Some rows mark clone size as missing; the rest say once, few, many or name a class of expanded clone.

d_gene | j_gene | v_gene | abundance | CDR3nt | CDR3aa
TRBD2 | TRBJ2-5 | TRBV2 | many | TGTGCCAGCGTCACTAGCGGGAGGAGAGAGACCCAGTACTTC | CASVTSGRRETQYF
NA | TRBJ2-7 | TRBV2 | many | TGTGCCAGCCTCCCGGACGTAGCCTACGAGCAGTACTTC | CASLPDVAYEQYF
TRBD2 | TRBJ2-3 | TRBV28 | many | TGTACGAGCGGGAGGCCCACAGATACGCAGTATTTT | CTSGRPTDTQYF
NA | TRBJ2-7 | TRBV20-1 | many | TGCAGTGCTAGTGGGGACGGGGGCGGCTACGAGCAGTACTTC | CSASGDGGGYEQYF
TRBD2 | TRBJ2-5 | TRBV11-3 | many | TGTGCCAGCAACCGAGGGCTAGCGGGAGGTACAGAGACCCAGTACTTC | CASNRGLAGGTETQYF
NA | TRBJ2-1 | TRBV27 | many | TGTGCCAGCAGTTCTGATTTGGAGGCCTACAATGAGCAGTTCTTC | CASSSDLEAYNEQFF
TRBD2 | TRBJ2-3 | TRBV7-3 | many | TGTGCCAGCAGCCCGACTAGCGCGGGGGCAGATACGCAGTATTTT | CASSPTSAGADTQYF
NA | TRBJ1-2 | TRBV3-1 | many | TGTGCCAGCAGCCAAGTTCGGCAGGGCGCGGGCTACACCTTC | CASSQVRQGAGYTF
NA | TRBJ1-1 | TRBV27 | few | TGTGCCAGTAAAACACTGGGAACTGAAGCTTTCTTT | CASKTLGTEAFF
NA | TRBJ2-6 | TRBV24-1 | many | TGTGCCACCAGTGATCGCTCTGGGGCCAACGTCCTGACTTTC | CATSDRSGANVLTF
NA | TRBJ2-3 | TRBV29-1 | many | TGCAGCGTTGTTCGGGTGGACACAGATACGCAGTATTTT | CSVVRVDTDTQYF
TRBD2 | TRBJ2-1 | TRBV7-9 | many | TGTGCCAGCAGTTCGAGCGGGATATACAATGAGCAGTTCTTC | CASSSSGIYNEQFF
NA | TRBJ2-5 | TRBV2 | many | TGTGCCAGCAACCCGGGACACCAAGAGACCCAGTACTTC | CASNPGHQETQYF
NA | TRBJ1-1 | TRBV12-3/TRBV12-4 | many | TGTGCCAGCAGTTTAACACCAACGAACACTGAAGCTTTCTTT | CASSLTPTNTEAFF
NA | TRBJ2-3 | TRBV2 | many | TGTGCCAGCCGGAACACAGATACGCAGTATTTT | CASRNTDTQYF
TRBD2 | TRBJ2-5 | TRBV28 | many | TGTGCCAGCAGTTTATTAGCGGGATCGGAGACCCAGTACTTC | CASSLLAGSETQYF
NA | TRBJ1-3 | TRBV11-2 | many | TGTGCCAGCAGCCCCTCGGGGGGAAACACCATATATTTT | CASSPSGGNTIYF
NA | TRBJ1-5 | TRBV2 | many | TGTGCCAGCAGACAAGGGTTAGGGGTTGGTCAGCCCCAGCATTTT | CASRQGLGVGQPQHF
TRBD1 | TRBJ1-2 | TRBV3-1 | NA | TGTGCCAGCAGTTCTACGGGACAGGGGCACGGCTACACCTTC | CASSSTGQGHGYTF
TRBD1 | TRBJ1-2 | TRBV3-1 | few | TGTGCCAGCAGCCAAGATAACAGGGGGCAAGGCTACACCTTC | CASSQDNRGQGYTF
NA | TRBJ1-2 | TRBV7-9 | many | TGTGCCAGCAGCTCCCGCTTGAATGACGGCTACACCTTC | CASSSRLNDGYTF
TRBD1 | TRBJ1-1 | TRBV9 | NA | TGTGCCAGCAGCGTAGGAGGGACAGGGGATCGAGCTTTCTTT | CASSVGGTGDRAFF
NA | TRBJ2-5 | TRBV27 | many | TGTGCCAGCAGTAACGGGGTACGGGAAGAGACCCAGTACTTC | CASSNGVREETQYF
NA | TRBJ1-4 | TRBV11-2 | many | TGTGCCAGCAGCTTAGTAGAGGTGGCGAGTGAAAAACTGTTTTTT | CASSLVEVASEKLFF
NA | TRBJ2-1 | TRBV7-8 | NA | TGTGCCAGCAGCCCTCGGTATGAGCAGTTCTTC | CASSPRYEQFF
NA | TRBJ1-5 | TRBV6-1 | many | TGTGCCAGCAGTGAAAATGGCAATCAGCCCCAGCATTTT | CASSENGNQPQHF
NA | TRBJ2-7 | TRBV6-5 | few | TGTGCCAGCAGTTACAACCAGCGGGCTGTCTACGAGCAGTACTTC | CASSYNQRAVYEQYF
NA | TRBJ2-1 | TRBV2 | many | TGTGCCAGCAGTGTCGGGTCAGTCGCTAATGAGCAGTTCTTC | CASSVGSVANEQFF
NA | TRBJ1-3 | TRBV3-1 | many | TGTGCCAGCAGCCAAGACAGGACCGCCTCTGGAAACACCATATATTTT | CASSQDRTASGNTIYF
TRBD1 | TRBJ2-3 | TRBV30 | many | TGTGCCCGATCAACAGGGGGTGGGGCAGATACGCAGTATTTT | CARSTGGGADTQYF
TRBD2 | TRBJ2-1 | TRBV6-1 | NA | TGTGCCAGCTTAGCGGGAGGGCTAGGCAATGAGCAGTTCTTC | CASLAGGLGNEQFF
NA | TRBJ2-1 | TRBV5-1 | many | TGCGCCAGCAGCTCTGGCGGGACTGGCAGATACAATGAGCAGTTCTTC | CASSSGGTGRYNEQFF
NA | TRBJ2-2 | TRBV7-8 | NA | TGTGCCAGCAGCTTATCGCGACCTCCTCGTCCGGGGGAGCTGTTTTTT | CASSLSRPPRPGELFF
NA | TRBJ1-6 | TRBV12-3/TRBV12-4 | many | TGTGCCAGCAGTTTAGAGGGTTCACCCCTCCACTTT | CASSLEGSPLHF
TRBD1 | TRBJ2-4 | TRBV2 | many | TGTGCCAGCAGTGACCGGACAGGGGGCGAAATGGAAAACATTCAGTACTTC | CASSDRTGGEMENIQYF
NA | TRBJ2-7 | TRBV7-9 | NA | TGTGCCAGCAGCTCTCGGTCCAACTACGAGCAGTACTTC | CASSSRSNYEQYF
TRBD2 | TRBJ2-7 | TRBV9 | few | TGTGCCAGCAGCGTACCAGAACCGGGACTAGCGGGAGGGCCTAGCTCCTACGAGCAGTACTTC | CASSVPEPGLAGGPSSYEQYF
NA | TRBJ2-3 | TRBV5-1 | many | TGCGCCAGCACCTATAGGGCCAGGGGGGACACAGATACGCAGTATTTT | CASTYRARGDTDTQYF
NA | TRBJ2-1 | TRBV3-1 | NA | TGTGCCAGCAGCCAAGATCCCACTCGCCTTTTCTTC | CASSQDPTRLFF
NA | TRBJ1-1 | TRBV20-1 | few | TGCAGTGCCATAGGGGGGGCACTAGGGAAGACTGAAGCTTTCTTT | CSAIGGALGKTEAFF
NA | TRBJ2-7 | TRBV28 | many | TGTGCCAGCAGTTTATCCGGGAGCGCCTACGAGCAGTACTTC | CASSLSGSAYEQYF